This paragraph reports one T cell receptor beta chain. TCR beta sequencing covered blood CD8+ and CD4+ T cells. TEMRA cells were FACS-enriched, unlike CD8+ and CD4+ T cells, which were negatively isolated. RNA was extracted with the RNeasy kit, and a quantity of 0.5 to 1 ug was reverse transcribed using random hexamers. An immunoSEQ multiplex PCR generated amplified TCR beta CDR3 products spanning 54 Vbeta and 13 Jbeta. MiXCR, applied by TCRdb to the immunoSEQ multiplex PCR reads, yields one record per CDR3 protein. The data hold tens of thousands of distinct CDR3 sequences, with over 85% observed a single time. The data were obtained in a study of CD8 T cells in Susac syndrome. The V gene's germline CDR1 is PRHDT and CDR2 FYEKMQ (reference sequence). The CDR3 sequence is 14 residues long. V lost 0 bases to trimming and J lost 0 bases, with 6 bases between them.

Specimen: CD8+ T cells from PBMCs. This clonotype was sampled from a human donor in good health. This chain links TRBV13 with TRBJ2-7; D call uncertain. As DNA, the CDR3 is TGTGCCAGCAGCTTAGGTCCAAGCTCCTACGAGCAGTACTTC. This encodes CASSLGPSSYEQYF.